The rows below give T cell receptor beta chains drawn from one sample of a study of T cells after yellow fever vaccination. TCRdb ran MiXCR on the 5' RACE reads and lists one entry per CDR3 protein. The sample includes more than 90,000 distinct CDR3 sequences, roughly 6.8% seen only once; the top ten take 2.7%. The starting material was CD4+ T cells sorted from PBMCs, obtained roughly 47 days after the first yellow fever vaccination. These receptors were collected from a man between 18 and 35 years old who received the YFV17D yellow fever vaccine. CDR3s include the opening cysteine and the closing phenylalanine or tryptophan. A D gene is named only where the DNA matches it firmly. The size field reads how often the clone was seen (once, few, many) or a class if it is expanded.

j_call: TRBJ2-2
d_call: .
v_call: TRBV7-9
clone_size: many
cdr3_aa: CASSLPETGELFF
cdr3_nt: TGTGCCAGCAGCTTACCGGAGACCGGGGAGCTGTTTTTT

j_call: TRBJ2-7
d_call: TRBD1
v_call: TRBV30
clone_size: many
cdr3_aa: CAWTGQAYEQYF
cdr3_nt: TGTGCCTGGACCGGACAGGCCTACGAGCAGTACTTC

j_call: TRBJ1-6
d_call: .
v_call: TRBV5-1
clone_size: many
cdr3_aa: CASSFVGSNSPLHF
cdr3_nt: TGCGCCAGCAGCTTCGTGGGATCGAATTCACCCCTCCACTTT

j_call: TRBJ2-4
d_call: .
v_call: TRBV11-2
clone_size: many
cdr3_aa: CASSLDQEGLGNIQYF
cdr3_nt: TGTGCCAGCAGCTTAGATCAGGAGGGTTTAGGAAACATTCAGTACTTC

j_call: TRBJ1-4
d_call: TRBD1
v_call: TRBV24-1
clone_size: many
cdr3_aa: CATTPGQSNEKLFF
cdr3_nt: TGTGCCACCACCCCGGGACAGAGTAATGAAAAACTGTTTTTT

j_call: TRBJ1-5
d_call: .
v_call: TRBV12-3/TRBV12-4
clone_size: many
cdr3_aa: CASSPQNQPQHF
cdr3_nt: TGTGCCAGCAGTCCACAAAATCAGCCCCAGCATTTT

j_call: TRBJ2-7
d_call: .
v_call: TRBV7-9
clone_size: many
cdr3_aa: CASSLVGLHPSYEQYF
cdr3_nt: TGTGCCAGCAGCCTCGTAGGACTCCATCCCTCCTACGAGCAGTACTTC

j_call: TRBJ2-3
d_call: .
v_call: TRBV5-1
clone_size: many
cdr3_aa: CASTPQGGDTDTQYF
cdr3_nt: TGCGCCAGCACCCCACAGGGCGGTGATACAGATACGCAGTATTTT

j_call: TRBJ2-7
d_call: .
v_call: TRBV6-2/TRBV6-3
clone_size: many
cdr3_aa: CASMWAAGNEQYF
cdr3_nt: TGTGCCAGCATGTGGGCGGCGGGGAACGAGCAGTACTTC

j_call: TRBJ2-7
d_call: .
v_call: TRBV7-9
clone_size: many
cdr3_aa: CASSPRLSSYEQYF
cdr3_nt: TGTGCCAGCAGCCCCAGGCTTAGCTCCTACGAGCAGTACTTC

j_call: TRBJ1-6
d_call: TRBD1
v_call: TRBV10-3
clone_size: many
cdr3_aa: CAISESQGGPYSPLHF
cdr3_nt: TGTGCCATCAGTGAGTCGCAGGGGGGGCCTTATTCACCCCTCCACTTT

j_call: TRBJ1-5
d_call: TRBD1
v_call: TRBV20-1
clone_size: many
cdr3_aa: CSAIPGQRNQPQHF
cdr3_nt: TGCAGTGCGATACCGGGACAGAGGAATCAGCCCCAGCATTTT

j_call: TRBJ1-5
d_call: TRBD1
v_call: TRBV5-1
clone_size: many
cdr3_aa: CASSLIGGRDQPQHF
cdr3_nt: TGCGCCAGCAGCTTGATAGGGGGCAGGGATCAGCCCCAGCATTTT